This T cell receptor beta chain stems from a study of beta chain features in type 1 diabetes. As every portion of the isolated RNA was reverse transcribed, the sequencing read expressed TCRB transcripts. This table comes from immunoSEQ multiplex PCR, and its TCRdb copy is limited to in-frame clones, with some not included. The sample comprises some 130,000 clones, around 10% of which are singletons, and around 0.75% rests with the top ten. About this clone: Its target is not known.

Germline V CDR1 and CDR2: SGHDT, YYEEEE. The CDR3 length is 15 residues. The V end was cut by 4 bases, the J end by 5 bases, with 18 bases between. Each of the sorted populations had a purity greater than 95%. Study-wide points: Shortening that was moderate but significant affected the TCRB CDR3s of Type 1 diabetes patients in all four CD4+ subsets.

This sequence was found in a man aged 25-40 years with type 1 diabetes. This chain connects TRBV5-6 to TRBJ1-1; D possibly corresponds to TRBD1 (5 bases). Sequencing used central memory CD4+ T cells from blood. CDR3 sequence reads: CASSPGAGGRTEAFF. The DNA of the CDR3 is TGTGCCAGCAGCCCTGGGGCGGGGGGAAGGACTGAAGCTTTCTTT.